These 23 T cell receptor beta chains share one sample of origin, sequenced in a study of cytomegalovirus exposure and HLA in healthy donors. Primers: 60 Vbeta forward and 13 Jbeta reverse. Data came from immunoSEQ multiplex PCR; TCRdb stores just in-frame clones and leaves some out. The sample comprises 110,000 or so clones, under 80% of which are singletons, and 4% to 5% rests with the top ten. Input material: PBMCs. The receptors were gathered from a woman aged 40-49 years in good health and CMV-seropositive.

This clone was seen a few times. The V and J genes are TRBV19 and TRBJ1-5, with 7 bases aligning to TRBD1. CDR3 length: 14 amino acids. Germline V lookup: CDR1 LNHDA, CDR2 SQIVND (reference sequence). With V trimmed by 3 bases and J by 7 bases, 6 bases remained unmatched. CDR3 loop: CASSIAGGRQPQHF. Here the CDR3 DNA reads TGTGCCAGTAGTATCGCAGGGGGAAGGCAGCCCCAGCATTTT. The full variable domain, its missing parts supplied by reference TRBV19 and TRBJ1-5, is DGGITQSPKYLFRKEGQNVTLSCEQNLNHDAMYWYRQDPGQGLRLIYYSQIVNDFQKGDIAEGYSVSREKKESFPLTVTSAQKNPTAFYLCASSIAGGRQPQHFGDGTRLSIL.

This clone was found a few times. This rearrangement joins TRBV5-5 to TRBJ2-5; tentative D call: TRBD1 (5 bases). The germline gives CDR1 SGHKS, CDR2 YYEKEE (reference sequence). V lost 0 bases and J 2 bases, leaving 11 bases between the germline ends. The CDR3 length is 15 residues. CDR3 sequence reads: CASSLAGRSQETQYF. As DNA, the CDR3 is TGTGCCAGCAGCTTGGCAGGGCGCTCGCAAGAGACCCAGTACTTC.

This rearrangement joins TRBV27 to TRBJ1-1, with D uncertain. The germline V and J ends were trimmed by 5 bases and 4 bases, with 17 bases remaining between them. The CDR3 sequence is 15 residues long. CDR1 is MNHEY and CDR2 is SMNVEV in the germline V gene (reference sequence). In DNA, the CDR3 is TGTGCCAGCAGTCCGAGAGGGAGGAGAGGCACTGAAGCTTTCTTT. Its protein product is CASSPRGRRGTEAFF.

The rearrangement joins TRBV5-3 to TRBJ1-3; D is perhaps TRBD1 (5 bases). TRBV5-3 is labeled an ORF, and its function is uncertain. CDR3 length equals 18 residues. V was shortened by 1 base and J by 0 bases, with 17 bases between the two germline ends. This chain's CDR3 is CARSLLAGPTLSGNTIYF. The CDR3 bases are TGTGCCAGAAGCTTGCTTGCAGGGCCCACACTCTCTGGAAACACCATATATTTT.

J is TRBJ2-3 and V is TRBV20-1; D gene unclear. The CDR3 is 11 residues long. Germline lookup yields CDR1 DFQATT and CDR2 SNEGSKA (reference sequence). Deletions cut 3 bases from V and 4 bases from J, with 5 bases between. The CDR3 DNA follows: TGCAGTGCTAGCTTCGCAGATACGCAGTATTTT. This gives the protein CSASFADTQYF.

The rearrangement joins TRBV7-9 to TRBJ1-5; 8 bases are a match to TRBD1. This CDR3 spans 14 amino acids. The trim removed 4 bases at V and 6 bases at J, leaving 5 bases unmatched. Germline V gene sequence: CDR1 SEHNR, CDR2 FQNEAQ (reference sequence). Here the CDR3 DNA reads TGTGCCAGCAGCTCGACAGGGGAGGTTCAGCCCCAGCATTTT. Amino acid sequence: CASSSTGEVQPQHF.

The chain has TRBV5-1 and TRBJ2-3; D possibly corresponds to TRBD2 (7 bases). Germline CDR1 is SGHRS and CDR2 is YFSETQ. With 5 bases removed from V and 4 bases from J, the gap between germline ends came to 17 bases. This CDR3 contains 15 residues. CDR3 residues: CASRAGAPVSDTQYF. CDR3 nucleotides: TGCGCCAGCAGGGCGGGGGCCCCTGTCTCAGATACGCAGTATTTT.

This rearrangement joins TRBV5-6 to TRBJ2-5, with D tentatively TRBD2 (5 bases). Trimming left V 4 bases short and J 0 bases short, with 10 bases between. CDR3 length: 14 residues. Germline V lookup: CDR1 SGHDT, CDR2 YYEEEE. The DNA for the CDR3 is TGTGCCAGCAGCGAACCCGGGGACCAAGAGACCCAGTACTTC. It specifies CASSEPGDQETQYF.

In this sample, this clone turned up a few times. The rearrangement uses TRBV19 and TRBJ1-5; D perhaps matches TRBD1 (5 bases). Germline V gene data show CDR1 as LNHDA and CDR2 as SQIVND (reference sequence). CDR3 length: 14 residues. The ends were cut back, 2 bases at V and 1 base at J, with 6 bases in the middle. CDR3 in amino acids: CASSIQGSNQPQHF. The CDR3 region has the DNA TGTGCCAGTAGTATACAGGGAAGCAATCAGCCCCAGCATTTT.

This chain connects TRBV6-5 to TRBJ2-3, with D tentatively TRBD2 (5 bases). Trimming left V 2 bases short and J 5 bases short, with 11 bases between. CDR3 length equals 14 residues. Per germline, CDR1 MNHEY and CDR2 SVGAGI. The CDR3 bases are TGTGCCAGCAGTTACCGGGGAGCAATAGATACGCAGTATTTT. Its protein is CASSYRGAIDTQYF.

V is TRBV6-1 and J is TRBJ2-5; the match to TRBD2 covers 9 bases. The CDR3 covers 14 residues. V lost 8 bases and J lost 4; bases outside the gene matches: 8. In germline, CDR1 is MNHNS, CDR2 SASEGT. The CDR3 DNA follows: TGTGCCAGCTTATGGCGGGGGGGCGGAGAGACCCAGTACTTC. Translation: CASLWRGGGETQYF.

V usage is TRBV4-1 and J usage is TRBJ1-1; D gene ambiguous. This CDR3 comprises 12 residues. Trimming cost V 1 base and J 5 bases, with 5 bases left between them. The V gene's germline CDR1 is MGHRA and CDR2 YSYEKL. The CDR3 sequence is CASSQVPTEAFF. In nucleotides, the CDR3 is TGCGCCAGCAGCCAAGTCCCAACTGAAGCTTTCTTT.

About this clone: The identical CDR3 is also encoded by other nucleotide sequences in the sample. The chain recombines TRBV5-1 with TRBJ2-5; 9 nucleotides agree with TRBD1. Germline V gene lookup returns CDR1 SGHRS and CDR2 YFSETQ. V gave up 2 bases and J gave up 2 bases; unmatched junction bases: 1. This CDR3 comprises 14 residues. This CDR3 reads CASSFGQGQETQYF. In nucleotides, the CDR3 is TGCGCCAGCAGCTTTGGACAGGGGCAAGAGACCCAGTACTTC.

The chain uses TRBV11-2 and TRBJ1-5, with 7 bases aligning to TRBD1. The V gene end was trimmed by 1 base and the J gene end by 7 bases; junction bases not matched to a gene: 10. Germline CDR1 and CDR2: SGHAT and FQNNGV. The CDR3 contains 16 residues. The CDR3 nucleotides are TGTGCCAGCAGCTTAGGAGACGACAGGGTTTACCAGCCCCAGCATTTT. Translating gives CASSLGDDRVYQPQHF. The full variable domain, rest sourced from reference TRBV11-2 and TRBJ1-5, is EAGVAQSPRYKIIEKRQSVAFWCNPISGHATLYWYQQILGQGPKLLIQFQNNGVVDDSQLPKDRFSAERLKGVDSTLKIQPAKLEDSAVYLCASSLGDDRVYQPQHFGDGTRLSIL.

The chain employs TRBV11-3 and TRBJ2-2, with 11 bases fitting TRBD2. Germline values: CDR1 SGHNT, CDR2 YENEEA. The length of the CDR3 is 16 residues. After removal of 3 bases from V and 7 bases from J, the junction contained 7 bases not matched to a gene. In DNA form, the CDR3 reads TGTGCCAGCAGCTTCGGGCTAGCGGGAGGATACGGGGAGCTGTTTTTT. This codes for CASSFGLAGGYGELFF. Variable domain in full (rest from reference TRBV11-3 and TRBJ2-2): EAGVVQSPRYKIIEKKQPVAFWCNPISGHNTLYWYLQNLGQGPELLIRYENEEAVDDSQLPKDRFSAERLKGVDSTLKIQPAELGDSAVYLCASSFGLAGGYGELFFGEGSRLTVL.

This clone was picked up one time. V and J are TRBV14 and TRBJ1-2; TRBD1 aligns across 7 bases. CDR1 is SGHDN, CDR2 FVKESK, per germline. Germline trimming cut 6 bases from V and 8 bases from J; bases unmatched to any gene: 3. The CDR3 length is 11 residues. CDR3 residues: CASSRGGGYTF. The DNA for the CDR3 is TGTGCCAGCAGTAGAGGGGGCGGCTACACCTTC.

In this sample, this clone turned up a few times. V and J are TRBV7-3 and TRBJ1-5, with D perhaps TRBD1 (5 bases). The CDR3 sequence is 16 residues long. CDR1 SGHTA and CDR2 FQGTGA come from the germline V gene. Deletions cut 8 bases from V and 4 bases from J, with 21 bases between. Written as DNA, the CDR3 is TGTGCCAGCCCTACCCACTGGGGACTGTCTAATCAGCCCCAGCATTTT. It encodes CASPTHWGLSNQPQHF.

The CDR3 here is CASSDSVGDLYTQYF. DNA for the CDR3: TGTGCCAGCAGTGACTCGGTGGGGGACTTATATACGCAGTATTTT. The V call is TRBV2, the J call TRBJ2-3, with D perhaps matching TRBD2 (6 bases). Trimming took 3 bases from V and 7 from J, leaving 17 bases between them. CDR1 SNHLY and CDR2 FYNNEI come from the germline V gene. The CDR3 extends over 15 amino acids.

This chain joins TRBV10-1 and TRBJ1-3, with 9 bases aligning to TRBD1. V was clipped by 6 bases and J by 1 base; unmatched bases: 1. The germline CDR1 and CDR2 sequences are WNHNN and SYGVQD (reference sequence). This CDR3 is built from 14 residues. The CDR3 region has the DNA TGCGCCAGCAGGGACAGGGGATCTGGAAACACCATATATTTT. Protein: CASRDRGSGNTIYF.

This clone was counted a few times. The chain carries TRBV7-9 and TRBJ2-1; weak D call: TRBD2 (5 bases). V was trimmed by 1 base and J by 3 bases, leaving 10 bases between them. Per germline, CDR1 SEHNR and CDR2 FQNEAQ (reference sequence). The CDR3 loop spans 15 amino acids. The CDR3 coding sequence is TGTGCCAGCAGCTTAGGCGGCGGGCTCTACAATGAGCAGTTCTTC. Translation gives CASSLGGGLYNEQFF.

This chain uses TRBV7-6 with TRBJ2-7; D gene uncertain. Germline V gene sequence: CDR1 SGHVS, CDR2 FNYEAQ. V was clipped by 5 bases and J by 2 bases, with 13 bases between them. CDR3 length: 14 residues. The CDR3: CASSTVGETYEQYF. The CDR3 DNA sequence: TGTGCCAGCAGCACAGTTGGCGAGACCTACGAGCAGTACTTC.

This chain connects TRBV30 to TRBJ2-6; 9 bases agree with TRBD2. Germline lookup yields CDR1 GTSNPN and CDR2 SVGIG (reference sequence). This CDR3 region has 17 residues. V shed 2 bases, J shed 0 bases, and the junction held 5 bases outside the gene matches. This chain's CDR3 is CAWSWRGGRSGANVLTF. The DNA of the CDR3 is TGTGCCTGGAGTTGGCGGGGGGGCCGCTCTGGGGCCAACGTCCTGACTTTC.

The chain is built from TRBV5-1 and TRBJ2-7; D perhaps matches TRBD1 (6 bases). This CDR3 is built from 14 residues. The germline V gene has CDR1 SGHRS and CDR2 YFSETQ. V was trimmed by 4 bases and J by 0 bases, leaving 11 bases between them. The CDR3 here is CASSAWTDSYEQYF. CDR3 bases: TGCGCCAGCAGCGCGTGGACAGACTCCTACGAGCAGTACTTC.